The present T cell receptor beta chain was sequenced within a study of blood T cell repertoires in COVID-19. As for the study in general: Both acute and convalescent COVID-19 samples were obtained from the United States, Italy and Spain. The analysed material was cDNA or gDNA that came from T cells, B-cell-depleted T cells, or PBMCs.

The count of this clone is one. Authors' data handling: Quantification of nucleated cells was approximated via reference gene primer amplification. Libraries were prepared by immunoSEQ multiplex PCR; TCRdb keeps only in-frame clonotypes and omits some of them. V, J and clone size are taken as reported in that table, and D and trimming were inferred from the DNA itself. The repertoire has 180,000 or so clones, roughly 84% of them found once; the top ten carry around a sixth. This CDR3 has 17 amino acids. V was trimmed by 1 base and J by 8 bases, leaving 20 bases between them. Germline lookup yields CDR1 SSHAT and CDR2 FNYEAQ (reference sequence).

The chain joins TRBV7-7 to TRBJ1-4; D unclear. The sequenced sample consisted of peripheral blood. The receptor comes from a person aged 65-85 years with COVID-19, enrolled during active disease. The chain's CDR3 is CASSLEFPYSSHEKLFF. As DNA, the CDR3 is TGTGCCAGCAGCTTAGAATTCCCTTACAGTAGTCACGAAAAACTGTTTTTT. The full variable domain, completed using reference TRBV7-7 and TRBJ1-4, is GAGVSQSPRYKVTKRGQDVTLRCDPISSHATLYWYQQALGQGPEFLTYFNYEAQPDKSGLPSDRFSAERPEGSISTLTIQRTEQRDSAMYRCASSLEFPYSSHEKLFFGSGTQLSVL.